These T cell receptor beta chains were read from a single sample in a study of blood T cell repertoires in COVID-19. Clones were sequenced by immunoSEQ multiplex PCR, and TCRdb holds only the in-frame ones, with some missing. The table lists about 130,000 clones, roughly 72% of them singletons. The sample comprised peripheral blood. These receptors were collected from a man older than 75 with COVID-19, enrolled during active disease. Both conserved end residues are part of each CDR3. A D gene is named only where the DNA matches it firmly. Some rows have no size entry. The others give once, few or many, or a class for an expanded clone.

NA,TRBV6-5,TRBJ1-2,NA,TGTGCCAGCAGTTTGGGGACCGGGGGTAGCGGCTACACCTTC,CASSLGTGGSGYTF
NA,TRBV9,TRBJ2-2,NA,TGTGCCAGCAGCCCTCGGGCGGGACCCTCCGGGGAGCTGTTTTTT,CASSPRAGPSGELFF
TRBD1,TRBV7-8,TRBJ1-6,few,TGTGCCAGCAGCCGTACCAGGGGGAGCTCCTATAATTCACCCCTCCACTTT,CASSRTRGSSYNSPLHF
NA,TRBV11-2,TRBJ1-1,NA,TGTGCCAGCAGCTTAACAGGTCCAACCACTGAAGCTTTCTTT,CASSLTGPTTEAFF
TRBD1,TRBV10-3,TRBJ2-7,NA,TGTGCCATCAATACCGGGACAGGGAATCTACCATACGAGCAGTACTTC,CAINTGTGNLPYEQYF
NA,TRBV28,TRBJ2-7,few,TGTGCCAGCAGTTCGGGAGATTTCTACGAGCAGTACTTC,CASSSGDFYEQYF
TRBD1,TRBV7-3,TRBJ2-1,NA,TGTGCCAGCAGCTCCGGGACAGGGAGGTTCAATGAGCAGTTCTTC,CASSSGTGRFNEQFF
TRBD2,TRBV7-2,TRBJ2-2,NA,TGTGCCGTGGGGAGTCTCGGGAGGGCCCTAGCCGGGGAGCTGTTTTTT,CAVGSLGRALAGELFF
TRBD2,TRBV9,TRBJ2-1,NA,TGTGCCAGCAGCGGAACCCCTAGGGCGGGAGATGTTGAGCAGTTCTTC,CASSGTPRAGDVEQFF
TRBD2,TRBV6-5,TRBJ2-7,NA,TGTGCCAGCAGTTACTCCAGAGCGGGAGTCAACGAGCAGTACTTC,CASSYSRAGVNEQYF
NA,TRBV7-2,TRBJ2-2,NA,TGTGCCAGCAGCTTGACAGGGAACACCGGGGAGCTGTTTTTT,CASSLTGNTGELFF
TRBD1,TRBV27,TRBJ2-1,NA,TGTGCCAGCAGTTCGTTGACAGGGGGCGTAGGGGTCAATGAGCAGTTCTTC,CASSSLTGGVGVNEQFF
NA,TRBV29-1,TRBJ1-4,NA,TGCAGCGTGGAGGATCCGGGAAGTAGTACTACTGAAAAACTGTTTTTT,CSVEDPGSSTTEKLFF
TRBD2,TRBV5-1,TRBJ2-7,few,TGCGCCAGCAGCTTAACGCTAGCGGGAAGTTACGAGCAGTACTTC,CASSLTLAGSYEQYF
NA,TRBV19,TRBJ1-2,once,TGTGCCAGTAGTATTACCGGGACACCTAACTATGGCTACACCTTC,CASSITGTPNYGYTF
TRBD2,TRBV28,TRBJ2-3,NA,TGTGCCAGCAGTTCCGGGACTAGCGGGAACACAGATACGCAGTATTTT,CASSSGTSGNTDTQYF
TRBD2,TRBV25-1,TRBJ2-2,NA,TGTGCCAGCAGTAACCGAAGGACTAGCGGGAGCCCCGGGGAGCTGTTTTTT,CASSNRRTSGSPGELFF
NA,TRBV11-3,TRBJ2-3,NA,TGTGCCAGCAGCTTAGGCGGCAGCACAGATACGCAGTATTTT,CASSLGGSTDTQYF
NA,TRBV12-3/TRBV12-4,TRBJ2-3,few,TGTGCCAGCAGTTTTGCGGGCGCGGGTACGCAGTATTTT,CASSFAGAGTQYF
NA,TRBV28,TRBJ1-5,NA,TGTGCCAGCAGTTTGAACCCCGCAGACATGGATCAGCCCCAGCATTTT,CASSLNPADMDQPQHF
TRBD1,TRBV18,TRBJ2-3,NA,TGTGCCAGCTCACTCCCAGGGGGCCCCACAGATACGCAGTATTTT,CASSLPGGPTDTQYF
TRBD1,TRBV10-3,TRBJ1-1,NA,TGTGCCATCAGACAGGGACAGGGGCCGGGGACTGAAGCTTTCTTT,CAIRQGQGPGTEAFF
NA,TRBV6-2/TRBV6-3,TRBJ1-1,NA,TGTGCCAGCAGTTACGGGGCGAGAGCTTTCTTT,CASSYGARAFF
NA,TRBV4-1,TRBJ1-6,NA,TGCGCCAGCAGCCGAGGGAGGACGGGTTCCTCACCCCTCCACTTT,CASSRGRTGSSPLHF
TRBD1,TRBV23-1,TRBJ1-6,NA,TGCGCCAGCAGTCGGATCAGGGGGAAGGAGACCTATAATTCACCCCTCCACTTT,CASSRIRGKETYNSPLHF
TRBD1,TRBV4-2,TRBJ1-6,few,TGTGCCAGCAGCCAAGAAGGGACTGGGACAGGAGAAAATACCCTCCACTTT,CASSQEGTGTGENTLHF
NA,TRBV19,TRBJ1-4,NA,TGTGCCAGTAGTACATCCCGGGGAGGTAGAGATGAAAAACTGTTTTTT,CASSTSRGGRDEKLFF
NA,TRBV4-1,TRBJ2-3,NA,TGCGCCAGCAGCCAGAGGGACAGATGGGCGGGGGATACGCAGTATTTT,CASSQRDRWAGDTQYF
NA,TRBV10-3,TRBJ1-2,NA,TGTGCCATCAGTGACTACTATGGCTACACCTTC,CAISDYYGYTF
TRBD1,TRBV28,TRBJ2-5,NA,TGTGCCAGCAGAGGAACAGGGGGCGAAGGATACGAGACCCAGTACTTC,CASRGTGGEGYETQYF
TRBD2,TRBV27,TRBJ2-2,many,TGTGCCAGCAGTTTTCGCGGGAGGATAAACACCGGGGAGCTGTTTTTT,CASSFRGRINTGELFF
TRBD1,TRBV5-1,TRBJ1-2,many,TGCGCCAGCAGCTTGGTGGACAGGGACTATGGCTACACCTTC,CASSLVDRDYGYTF
NA,TRBV6-5,TRBJ1-3,NA,TGTGCCAGCAAACTGCTGCGTGGAAACACCATATATTTT,CASKLLRGNTIYF
NA,TRBV6-1,TRBJ2-7,few,TGTGCCAGCAGTGAACAGGGGACCCTCTACGAGCAGTACTTC,CASSEQGTLYEQYF
TRBD1,TRBV5-8,TRBJ2-5,once,TGTGCCAGCAGCCGGACAGGTTGGGTCCAAGAGACCCAGTACTTC,CASSRTGWVQETQYF
TRBD1,TRBV19,TRBJ1-5,few,TGTGCCAGTACCCCTCTAGACAGGGGTAGCAATCAGCCCCAGCATTTT,CASTPLDRGSNQPQHF
TRBD2,TRBV28,TRBJ2-3,NA,TGTGCCAGCACCTATCTAGCGGGGAGCACAGATACGCAGTATTTT,CASTYLAGSTDTQYF